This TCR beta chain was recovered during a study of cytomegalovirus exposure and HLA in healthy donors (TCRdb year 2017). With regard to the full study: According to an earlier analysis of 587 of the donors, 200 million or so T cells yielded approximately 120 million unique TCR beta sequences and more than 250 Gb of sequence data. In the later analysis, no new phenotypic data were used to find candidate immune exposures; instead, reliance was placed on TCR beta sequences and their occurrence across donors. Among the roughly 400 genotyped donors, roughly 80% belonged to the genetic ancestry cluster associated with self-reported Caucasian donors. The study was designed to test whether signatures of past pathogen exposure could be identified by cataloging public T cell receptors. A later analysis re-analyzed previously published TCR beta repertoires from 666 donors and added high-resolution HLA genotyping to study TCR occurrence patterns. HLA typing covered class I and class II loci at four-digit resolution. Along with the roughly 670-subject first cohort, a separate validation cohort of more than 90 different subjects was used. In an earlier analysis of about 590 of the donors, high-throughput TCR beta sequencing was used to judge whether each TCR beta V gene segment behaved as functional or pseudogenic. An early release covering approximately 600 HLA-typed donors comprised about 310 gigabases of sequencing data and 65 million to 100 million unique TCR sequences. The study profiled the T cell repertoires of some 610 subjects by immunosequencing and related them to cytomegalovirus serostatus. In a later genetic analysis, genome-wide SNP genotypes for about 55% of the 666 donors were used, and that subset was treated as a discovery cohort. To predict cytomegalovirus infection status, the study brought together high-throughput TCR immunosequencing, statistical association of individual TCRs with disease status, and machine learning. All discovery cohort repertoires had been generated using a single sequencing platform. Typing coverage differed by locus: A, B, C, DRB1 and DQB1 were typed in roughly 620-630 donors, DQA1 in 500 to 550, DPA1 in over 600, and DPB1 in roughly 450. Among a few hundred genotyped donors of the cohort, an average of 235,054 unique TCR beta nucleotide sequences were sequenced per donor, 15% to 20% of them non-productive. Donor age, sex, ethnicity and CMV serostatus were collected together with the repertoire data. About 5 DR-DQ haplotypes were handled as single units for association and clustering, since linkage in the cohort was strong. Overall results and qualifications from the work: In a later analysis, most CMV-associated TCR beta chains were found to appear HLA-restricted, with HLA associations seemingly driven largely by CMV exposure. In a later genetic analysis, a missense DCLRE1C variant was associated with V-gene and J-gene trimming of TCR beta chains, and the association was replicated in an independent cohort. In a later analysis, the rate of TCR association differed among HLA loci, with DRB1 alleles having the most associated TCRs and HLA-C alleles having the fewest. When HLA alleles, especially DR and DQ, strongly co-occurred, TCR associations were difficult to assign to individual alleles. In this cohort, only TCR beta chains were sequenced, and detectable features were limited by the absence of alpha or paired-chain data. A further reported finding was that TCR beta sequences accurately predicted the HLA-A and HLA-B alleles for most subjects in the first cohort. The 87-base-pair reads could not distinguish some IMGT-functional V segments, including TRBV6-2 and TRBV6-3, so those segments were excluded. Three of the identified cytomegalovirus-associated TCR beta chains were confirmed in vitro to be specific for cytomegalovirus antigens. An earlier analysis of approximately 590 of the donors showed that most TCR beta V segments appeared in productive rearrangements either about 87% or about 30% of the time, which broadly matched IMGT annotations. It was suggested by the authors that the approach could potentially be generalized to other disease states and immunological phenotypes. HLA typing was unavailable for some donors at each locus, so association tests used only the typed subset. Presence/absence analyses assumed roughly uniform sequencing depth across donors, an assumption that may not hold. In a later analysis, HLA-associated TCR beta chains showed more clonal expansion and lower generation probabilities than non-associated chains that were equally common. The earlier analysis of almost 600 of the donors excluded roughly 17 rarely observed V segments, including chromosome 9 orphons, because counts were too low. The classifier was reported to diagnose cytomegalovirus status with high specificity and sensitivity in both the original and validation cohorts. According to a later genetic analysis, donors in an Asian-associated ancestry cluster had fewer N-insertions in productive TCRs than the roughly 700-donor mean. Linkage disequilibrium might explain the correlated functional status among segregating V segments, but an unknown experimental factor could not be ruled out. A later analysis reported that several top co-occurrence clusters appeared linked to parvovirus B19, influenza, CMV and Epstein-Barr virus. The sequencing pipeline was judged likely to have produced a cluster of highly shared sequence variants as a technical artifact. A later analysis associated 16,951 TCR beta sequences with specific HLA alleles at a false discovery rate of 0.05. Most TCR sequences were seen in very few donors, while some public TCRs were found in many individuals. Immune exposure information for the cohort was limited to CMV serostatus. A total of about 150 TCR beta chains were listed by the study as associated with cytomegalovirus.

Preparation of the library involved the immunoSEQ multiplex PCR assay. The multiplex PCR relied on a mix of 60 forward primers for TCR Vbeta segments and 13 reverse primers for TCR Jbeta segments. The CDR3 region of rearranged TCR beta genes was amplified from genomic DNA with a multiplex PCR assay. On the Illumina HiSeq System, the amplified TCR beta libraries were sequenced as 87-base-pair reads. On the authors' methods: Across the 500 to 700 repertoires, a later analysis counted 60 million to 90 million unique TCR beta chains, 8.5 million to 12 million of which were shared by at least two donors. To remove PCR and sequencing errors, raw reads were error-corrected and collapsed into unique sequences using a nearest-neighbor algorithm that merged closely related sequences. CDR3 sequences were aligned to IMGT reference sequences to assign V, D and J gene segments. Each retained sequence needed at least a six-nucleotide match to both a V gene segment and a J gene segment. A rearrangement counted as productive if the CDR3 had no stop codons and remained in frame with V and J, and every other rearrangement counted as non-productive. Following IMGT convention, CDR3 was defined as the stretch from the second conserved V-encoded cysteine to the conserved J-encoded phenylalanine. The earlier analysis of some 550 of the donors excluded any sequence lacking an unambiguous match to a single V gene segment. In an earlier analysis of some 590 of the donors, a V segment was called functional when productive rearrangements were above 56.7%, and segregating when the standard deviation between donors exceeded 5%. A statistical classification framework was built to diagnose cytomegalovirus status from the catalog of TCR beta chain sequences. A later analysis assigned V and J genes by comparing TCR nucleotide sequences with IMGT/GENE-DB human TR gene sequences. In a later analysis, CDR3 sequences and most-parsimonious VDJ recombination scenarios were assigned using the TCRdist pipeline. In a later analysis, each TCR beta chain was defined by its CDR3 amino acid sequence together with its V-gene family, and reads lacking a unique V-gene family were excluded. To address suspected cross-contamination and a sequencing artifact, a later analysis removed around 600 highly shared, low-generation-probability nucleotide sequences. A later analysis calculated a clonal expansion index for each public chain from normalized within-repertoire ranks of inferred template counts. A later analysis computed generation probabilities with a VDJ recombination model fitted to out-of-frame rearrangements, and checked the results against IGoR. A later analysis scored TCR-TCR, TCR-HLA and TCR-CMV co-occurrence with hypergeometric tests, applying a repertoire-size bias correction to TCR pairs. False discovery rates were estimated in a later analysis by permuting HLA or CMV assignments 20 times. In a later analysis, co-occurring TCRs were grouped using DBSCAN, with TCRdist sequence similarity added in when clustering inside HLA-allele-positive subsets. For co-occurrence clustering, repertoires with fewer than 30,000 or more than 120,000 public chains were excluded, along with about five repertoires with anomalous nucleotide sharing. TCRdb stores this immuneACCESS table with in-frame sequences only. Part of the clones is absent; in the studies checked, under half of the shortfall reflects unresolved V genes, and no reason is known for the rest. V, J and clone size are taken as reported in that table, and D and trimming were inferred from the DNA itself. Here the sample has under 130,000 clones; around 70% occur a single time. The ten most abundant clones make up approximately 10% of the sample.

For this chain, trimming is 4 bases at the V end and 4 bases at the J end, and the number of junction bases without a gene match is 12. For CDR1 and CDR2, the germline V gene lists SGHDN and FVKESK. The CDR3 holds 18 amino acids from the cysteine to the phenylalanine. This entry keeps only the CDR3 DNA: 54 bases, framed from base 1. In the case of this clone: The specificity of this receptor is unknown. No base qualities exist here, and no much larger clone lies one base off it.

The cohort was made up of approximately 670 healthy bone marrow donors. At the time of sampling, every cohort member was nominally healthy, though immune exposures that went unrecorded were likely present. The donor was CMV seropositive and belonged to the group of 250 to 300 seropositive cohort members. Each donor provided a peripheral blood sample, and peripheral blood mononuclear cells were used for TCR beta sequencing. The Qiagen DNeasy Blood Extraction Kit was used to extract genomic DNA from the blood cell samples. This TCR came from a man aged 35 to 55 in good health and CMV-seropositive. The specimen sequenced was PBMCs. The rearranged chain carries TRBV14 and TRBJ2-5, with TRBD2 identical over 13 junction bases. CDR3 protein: CASSLTPLGLAGSETQYF. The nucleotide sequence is TGTGCCAGCAGCCTGACACCCTTGGGACTAGCGGGATCAGAGACCCAGTACTTC.